This TCR beta chain stems from a study of identical twins. TCRdb called the 5' RACE reads again in MiXCR, with one record for every CDR3 protein. The table lists approximately 700,000 distinct CDR3 sequences, 5.5% to 7.5% of them singletons. Whole-study findings and limits: The authors drew conclusions from cross-sectional statistical analysis rather than following the same donors. The models systematically underestimated how much out-of-frame TCR alpha was shared in monozygotic twins. Weaker excess twin sharing was observed in beta out-of-frame sequences. Within cord blood, abundant beta clonotypes carried fewer insertions, but memory repertoires showed no such trend.

In this sample, this clonotype turned up many times. Its antigen is undetermined. V lost 2 bases and J lost 8; bases outside the gene matches: 8. The CDR3 is made up of 15 amino acids. Germline V gives CDR1 SGHTA, CDR2 FQGNSA. The sequencing input was naive T cells sorted from blood. The receptor was derived from a man younger than 35 in good health. The chain couples TRBV7-2 to TRBJ2-2, with 7 bases fitting TRBD1. The CDR3 sequence: CASSLSPGGEGELFF. The CDR3 DNA sequence: TGTGCCAGCAGCTTAAGTCCAGGGGGAGAAGGGGAGCTGTTTTTT.